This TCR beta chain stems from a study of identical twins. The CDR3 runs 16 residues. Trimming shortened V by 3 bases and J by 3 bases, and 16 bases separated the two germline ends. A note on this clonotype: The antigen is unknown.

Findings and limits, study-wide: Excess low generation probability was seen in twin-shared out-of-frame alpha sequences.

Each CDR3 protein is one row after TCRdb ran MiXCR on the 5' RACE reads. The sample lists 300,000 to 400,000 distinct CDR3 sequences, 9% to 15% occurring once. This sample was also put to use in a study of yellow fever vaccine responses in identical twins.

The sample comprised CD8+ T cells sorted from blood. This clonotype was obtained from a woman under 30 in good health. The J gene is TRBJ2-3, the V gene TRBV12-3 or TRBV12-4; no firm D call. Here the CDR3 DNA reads TGTGCCAGCAGTTTGCTTCCGGGTCCGAGGACAGATACGCAGTATTTT. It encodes CASSLLPGPRTDTQYF.